This T cell receptor beta chain originates from a study of early T cells in non-severe SARS-CoV-2 infection. Study information: The sequenced material was bulk RNA from unsorted whole blood, and its chains were unpaired.

Individual cDNA molecules each received unique molecular identifiers attached to them. One entry per CDR3 protein, called by TCRdb with MiXCR from the 5' RACE reads. Of tens of thousands of distinct CDR3 sequences in the sample, more than 6% were seen once. This clonotype was observed many times. Its antigen remains unidentified. This CDR3 has 16 residues. Unmatched junction bases numbered 11, after V lost 6 bases and J lost 5 bases. Looked up from germline, CDR1 is DFQATT and CDR2 is SNEGSKA (reference sequence). Study-wide results and limits: Comparison of clonotypes with VDJdb favored anti-spike CD8 responses while missing private and CD4 specificities.

This clonotype was sampled from an adult who was a healthcare worker with PCR-confirmed SARS-CoV-2 infection or an uninfected control (not recorded which). The gene calls are TRBV20-1 and TRBJ2-5; 14 bases are shared with TRBD2. The sample consisted of whole blood. For the CDR3, the DNA is TGCAGTGCCCACGGACTAGCGGGAGGCTGGGGGGAGACCCAGTACTTC. This codes for CSAHGLAGGWGETQYF.